The source of this T cell receptor (beta chain) is a study of CD8 T cells in Susac syndrome. As regards this clonotype: Its antigen remains unknown.

Study-wide results and limits: TCR sequencing and HLA analysis covered a relatively small number of individuals.

In germline, CDR1 is ENHRY, CDR2 SYGVKD. V lost 2 bases, J lost 3 bases, and 7 bases stayed unmatched. The CDR3 sequence is 16 residues long. Reverse transcription of roughly 0.45 to 1 ug RNA used random hexamers. Amplification of TCR beta CDR3 by immunoSEQ multiplex PCR spanned 54 Vbeta and 13 Jbeta. One entry per CDR3 protein, called by TCRdb with MiXCR from the immunoSEQ multiplex PCR reads. The sample has 200,000 or so distinct CDR3 sequences, nearly 95% seen once; the top ten hold roughly 0.094%. Blood CD8+ and CD4+ T cells underwent high-throughput TCR beta sequencing. The TEMRA cells underwent FACS enrichment, while the CD8+ and CD4+ T cells underwent negative isolation.

The V and J genes are TRBV10-3 and TRBJ2-1; 7 bases match TRBD2. This receptor was taken from a human donor with multiple sclerosis. Sequenced sample: CD4+ T cells from PBMCs. The CDR3 sequence is CAISEGGSGFYNEQFF. The CDR3 region has the DNA TGTGCCATCAGTGAGGGCGGGAGTGGCTTCTACAATGAGCAGTTCTTC.